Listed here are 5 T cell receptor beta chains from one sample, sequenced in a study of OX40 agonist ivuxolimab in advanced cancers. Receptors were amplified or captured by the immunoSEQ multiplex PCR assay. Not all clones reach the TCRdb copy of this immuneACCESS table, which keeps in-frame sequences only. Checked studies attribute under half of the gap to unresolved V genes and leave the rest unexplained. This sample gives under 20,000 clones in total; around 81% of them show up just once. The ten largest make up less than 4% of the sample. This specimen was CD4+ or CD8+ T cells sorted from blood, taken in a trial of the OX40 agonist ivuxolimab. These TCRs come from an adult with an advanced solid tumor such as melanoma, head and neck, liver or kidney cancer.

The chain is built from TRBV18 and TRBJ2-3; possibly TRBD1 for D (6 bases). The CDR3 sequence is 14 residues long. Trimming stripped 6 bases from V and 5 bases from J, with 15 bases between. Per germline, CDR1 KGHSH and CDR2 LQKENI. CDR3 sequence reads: CASSRNLGGDTQYF. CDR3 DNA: TGTGCCAGCTCCCGGAACTTAGGGGGAGATACGCAGTATTTT.

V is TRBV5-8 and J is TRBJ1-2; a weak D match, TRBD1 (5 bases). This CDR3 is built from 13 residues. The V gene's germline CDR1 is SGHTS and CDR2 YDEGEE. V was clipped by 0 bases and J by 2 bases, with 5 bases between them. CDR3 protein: CASSLAGNYGYTF. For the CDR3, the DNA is TGTGCCAGCAGCTTGGCAGGGAACTATGGCTACACCTTC.

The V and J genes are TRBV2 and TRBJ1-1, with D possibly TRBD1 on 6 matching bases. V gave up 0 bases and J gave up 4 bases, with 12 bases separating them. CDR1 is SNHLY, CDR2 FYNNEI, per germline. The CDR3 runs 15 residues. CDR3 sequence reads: CASSEAPGDVTEAFF. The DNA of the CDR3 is TGTGCCAGCAGTGAAGCCCCAGGGGATGTCACTGAAGCTTTCTTT.

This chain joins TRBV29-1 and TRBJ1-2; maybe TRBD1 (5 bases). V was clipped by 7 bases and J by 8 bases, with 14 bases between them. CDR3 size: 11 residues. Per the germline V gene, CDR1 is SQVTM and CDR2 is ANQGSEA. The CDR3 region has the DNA TGCAGCGGCGGGGACTTCTGGGGCTACACCTTC. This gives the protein CSGGDFWGYTF.

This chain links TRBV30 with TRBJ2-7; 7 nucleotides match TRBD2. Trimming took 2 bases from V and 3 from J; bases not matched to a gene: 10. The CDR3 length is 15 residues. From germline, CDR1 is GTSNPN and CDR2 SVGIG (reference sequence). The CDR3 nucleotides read TGTGCCTGGAGTTGGAGTGGCGGGGGTAACTACGAGCAGTACTTC. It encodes CAWSWSGGGNYEQYF.